Sequencing of this T cell receptor beta chain was carried out in a study of shared clonotypes between healthy human individuals. Sequenced by immunoSEQ multiplex PCR; TCRdb stores in-frame clones only, minus some. Among 2 million or so clones, 95% were seen once, and the ten largest hold around 0.13%. The germline CDR1 and CDR2 sequences are MGHDK and SYGVNS. Germline trimming cut 4 bases from V and 3 bases from J; bases unmatched to any gene: 3. The CDR3 totals 15 residues. The donor population consisted of healthy HIV-negative adults with no recent acute infections or vaccinations. This clone was found a few times.

The specimen was naive CD4+ T cells sorted from blood. Described subset: CD45RA+ positively selected. This chain links TRBV25-1 with TRBJ1-6; 7 bases agree with TRBD1. The receptor was isolated from a man between 18 and 35 years old in good health. Here the CDR3 reads CASSVGDSYNSPLHF. DNA of the CDR3: TGTGCCAGCAGTGTAGGGGACAGCTATAATTCACCCCTCCACTTT.